This is a list of T cell receptor beta chains from one sample in a study of cytomegalovirus exposure and HLA in healthy donors. Profiled with immunoSEQ multiplex PCR; TCRdb holds only in-frame clones, not every one. The sample yields about 160,000 clones, roughly 76% seen once. Sequencing was done on a sample of PBMCs. Receptors originate from a man between 60 and 75 years old in good health and CMV-seronegative. The CDR3 runs from the conserved cysteine through the conserved F or W. D genes are given only for firm matches. Size values are once, few and many counts, or a class for expanded clones, and some rows have none.

J | V | D | size | CDR3 | DNA
TRBJ1-2 | TRBV27 | TRBD1 | - | CASSSQTGGIYHGYTF | TGTGCCAGCAGTTCGCAGACAGGGGGGATTTATCATGGCTACACCTTC
TRBJ2-3 | TRBV9 | - | - | CASNSQDSSTDTQYF | TGTGCCAGCAATTCTCAGGATTCTAGCACAGATACGCAGTATTTT
TRBJ1-1 | TRBV5-1 | - | - | CASSHGSLNAEAFF | TGCGCCAGCAGCCACGGGTCGTTGAATGCTGAAGCTTTCTTT
TRBJ2-7 | TRBV7-2 | - | few | CASTLSPGEVYEQYF | TGTGCCAGCACGCTAAGTCCGGGGGAAGTCTACGAGCAGTACTTC
TRBJ1-4 | TRBV29-1 | - | few | CSAAGRSSTTNEKLFF | TGCAGCGCTGCGGGACGAAGCTCCACAACTAATGAAAAACTGTTTTTT
TRBJ2-7 | TRBV19 | TRBD2 | - | CASSIFGTSGYEQYF | TGTGCCAGTAGTATCTTTGGGACTAGTGGGTACGAGCAGTACTTC
TRBJ2-1 | TRBV5-1 | - | few | CASRDTLSYNEQFF | TGCGCCAGCAGGGACACGCTTTCATACAATGAGCAGTTCTTC
TRBJ1-2 | TRBV30 | TRBD1 | few | CAWNAPRTGGVEGYTF | TGTGCCTGGAACGCCCCTCGGACAGGGGGGGTAGAGGGCTACACCTTC
TRBJ2-5 | TRBV18 | TRBD1 | - | CASSPGTGVIETQYF | TGTGCCAGCTCACCAGGGACAGGGGTAATAGAGACCCAGTACTTC
TRBJ2-2 | TRBV11-3 | - | - | CASSFRQGRTGELFF | TGTGCCAGCAGCTTCCGGCAGGGTCGCACCGGGGAGCTGTTTTTT
TRBJ2-7 | TRBV28 | TRBD2 | - | CASSLPGGGGPSYEQYF | TGTGCCAGCAGTTTACCCGGCGGGGGGGGCCCATCCTACGAGCAGTACTTC
TRBJ2-3 | TRBV4-3 | - | - | CASSQDPQGTDTQYF | TGCGCCAGCAGCCAAGATCCACAGGGCACAGATACGCAGTATTTT
TRBJ1-2 | TRBV7-2 | TRBD1 | - | CASSSHRGWANYGYTF | TGTGCCAGCAGCTCGCACAGGGGGTGGGCTAACTATGGCTACACCTTC
TRBJ2-1 | TRBV19 | - | - | CASSIEGARHNEQFF | TGTGCCAGTAGTATTGAAGGGGCGCGTCACAATGAGCAGTTCTTC
TRBJ1-1 | TRBV15 | - | - | CATSASRVRNTEAFF | TGTGCCACCAGCGCGTCCCGGGTTCGGAACACTGAAGCTTTCTTT
TRBJ2-1 | TRBV9 | - | - | CASSVGLAEYNEQFF | TGTGCCAGCAGCGTAGGATTAGCGGAGTACAATGAGCAGTTCTTC
TRBJ2-7 | TRBV9 | - | - | CASSTLGYEQYF | TGTGCCAGCAGCACCCTAGGCTACGAGCAGTACTTC
TRBJ1-6 | TRBV6-1 | TRBD1 | - | CASSVRTGGNSPLHF | TGTGCCAGCAGTGTCAGGACAGGGGGTAATTCACCCCTCCACTTT
TRBJ2-5 | TRBV7-2 | - | few | CASSSTAGWIETQYF | TGTGCCAGCAGCTCGACCGCAGGGTGGATAGAGACCCAGTACTTC
TRBJ2-7 | TRBV9 | - | - | CASSVGGGEQYF | TGTGCCAGCAGCGTAGGAGGGGGCGAGCAGTACTTC
TRBJ2-5 | TRBV7-2 | TRBD1 | - | CASSSDRGAQYF | TGTGCCAGCAGCTCGGACAGGGGGGCCCAGTACTTC
TRBJ2-7 | TRBV30 | TRBD1 | - | CAWSVYGTASYEQYF | TGTGCCTGGAGTGTTTACGGGACAGCGTCCTACGAGCAGTACTTC
TRBJ1-4 | TRBV6-6 | - | - | CASSYEAASNEKLFF | TGTGCCAGCAGTTACGAGGCTGCATCTAATGAAAAACTGTTTTTT
TRBJ2-1 | TRBV5-1 | - | - | CASSLGQGGVNEQFF | TGCGCCAGCAGCCTCGGACAGGGAGGGGTGAATGAGCAGTTCTTC
TRBJ2-2 | TRBV27 | TRBD2 | - | CASSLAGGPGELFF | TGTGCCAGCAGTTTAGCGGGAGGGCCAGGGGAGCTGTTTTTT
TRBJ2-5 | TRBV5-6 | TRBD1 | - | CASSPDRGLQETQYF | TGTGCCAGCAGCCCGGACAGGGGGCTACAAGAGACCCAGTACTTC
TRBJ2-7 | TRBV28 | TRBD1 | once | CASRTDRGISYEQYF | TGTGCCAGCAGAACCGACAGGGGGATCTCCTACGAGCAGTACTTC
TRBJ2-7 | TRBV9 | TRBD2 | - | CASSVGGAAYEQYF | TGTGCCAGCAGCGTCGGGGGGGCCGCCTACGAGCAGTACTTC
TRBJ1-1 | TRBV4-1 | - | - | CASSQDRPPDSQGTEAFF | TGCGCCAGCAGCCAAGATCGGCCCCCGGACAGCCAGGGGACTGAAGCTTTCTTT
TRBJ1-2 | TRBV5-4 | TRBD1 | - | CASSKGQGQGDYGYTF | TGTGCCAGCAGCAAGGGACAGGGACAGGGTGACTATGGCTACACCTTC
TRBJ2-5 | TRBV10-3 | - | - | CATRTPDTPETQYF | TGTGCCACCCGAACCCCCGATACTCCCGAGACCCAGTACTTC
TRBJ2-3 | TRBV19 | TRBD1 | - | CASSRTGGRSTDTQYF | TGTGCCAGTAGTAGGACAGGGGGCAGAAGCACAGATACGCAGTATTTT
TRBJ1-5 | TRBV19 | - | - | CASSAQSNQPQHF | TGTGCCAGTAGTGCACAGAGCAATCAGCCCCAGCATTTT
TRBJ2-4 | TRBV28 | TRBD2 | - | CASSQPRGTSGSGAGNIQYF | TGTGCCAGCAGCCAACCCCGCGGGACTAGCGGGAGTGGGGCGGGAAACATTCAGTACTTC
TRBJ2-7 | TRBV2 | TRBD1 | - | CASSALTGNHEQYF | TGTGCCAGCAGTGCCCTGACAGGGAACCACGAGCAGTACTTC
TRBJ1-2 | TRBV27 | TRBD1 | few | CASTNNRGRGYGYTF | TGTGCCAGCACCAATAACAGGGGAAGGGGCTATGGCTACACCTTC
TRBJ2-2 | TRBV7-3 | - | - | CASSLGNTGELFF | TGTGCCAGCAGCCTAGGAAACACCGGGGAGCTGTTTTTT
TRBJ2-6 | TRBV9 | TRBD1 | - | CASSLRTGGAEGANVLTF | TGTGCCAGCAGCCTTCGGACAGGGGGCGCGGAGGGGGCCAACGTCCTGACTTTC
TRBJ2-1 | TRBV7-8 | TRBD2 | - | CASSLWTSGYSYNEQFF | TGTGCCAGCAGCCTCTGGACTAGCGGGTATTCCTACAATGAGCAGTTCTTC
TRBJ2-7 | TRBV6-1 | - | - | CASSEGVYEQYF | TGTGCCAGCAGTGAAGGCGTCTACGAGCAGTACTTC
TRBJ2-1 | TRBV5-6 | - | - | CATRKGQSSYNEQFF | TGTGCCACCAGGAAAGGACAGTCCTCCTACAATGAGCAGTTCTTC
TRBJ2-4 | TRBV6-1 | TRBD2 | - | CASSEGGSRYIQYF | TGTGCCAGCAGTGAAGGCGGGAGTAGGTACATTCAGTACTTC
TRBJ2-2 | TRBV28 | TRBD1 | - | CASSLLGDRGSGELFF | TGTGCCAGCAGTTTGCTTGGAGACAGGGGGTCCGGGGAGCTGTTTTTT
TRBJ1-1 | TRBV5-5 | - | - | CASSLQGNTEAFF | TGTGCCAGCAGCTTACAGGGGAACACTGAAGCTTTCTTT
TRBJ1-1 | TRBV7-2 | TRBD1 | - | CASSSPTGAGAEAFF | TGTGCCAGCAGCTCGCCTACAGGGGCTGGCGCTGAAGCTTTCTTT
TRBJ1-3 | TRBV28 | TRBD1 | - | CASSELQGAVGGNTIYF | TGTGCCAGCAGTGAACTACAGGGGGCGGTCGGTGGAAACACCATATATTTT
TRBJ1-1 | TRBV15 | TRBD1 | - | CATSRPRQGLEAFF | TGTGCCACCAGCAGACCTCGACAGGGCCTTGAAGCTTTCTTT
TRBJ2-1 | TRBV7-2 | - | - | CASSLARTAPYNEQFF | TGTGCCAGCAGCTTAGCCCGGACAGCTCCTTACAATGAGCAGTTCTTC
TRBJ1-1 | TRBV6-5 | TRBD1 | - | CASSSGQGHTEAFF | TGTGCCAGCAGTTCTGGACAGGGCCACACTGAAGCTTTCTTT
TRBJ1-2 | TRBV19 | TRBD1 | - | CASSRQGRTYGYTF | TGTGCCAGTAGTAGACAGGGTAGGACCTATGGCTACACCTTC
TRBJ1-2 | TRBV4-2 | - | - | CASAVHLSGDLGYTF | TGTGCCAGCGCGGTACACCTTTCCGGGGATTTGGGCTACACCTTC
TRBJ1-2 | TRBV5-4 | TRBD1 | - | CASSLDQGGGYTF | TGTGCCAGCAGCTTGGACCAGGGGGGAGGCTACACCTTC
TRBJ1-4 | TRBV6-1 | TRBD1 | few | CASSGYRGQATEKLFF | TGTGCCAGCAGTGGATACAGGGGGCAAGCAACGGAAAAACTGTTTTTT